The count of the clone carrying this T cell receptor (beta chain) is one. Sequenced by immunoSEQ multiplex PCR; TCRdb stores in-frame clones only, minus some. This sample yields about 170,000 clones, of which approximately 80% are seen a single time; 6.5% to 9.5% belongs to the top ten. Seattle participants joined during active infection and were tracked over time. The ends lost 3 bases at V and 0 bases at J; junction bases unmatched: 7. The V gene's germline CDR1 is LGHDT and CDR2 YNNKEL (reference sequence). The CDR3 is 17 residues long. The data derive from a study of blood T cell repertoires in COVID-19.

The sequenced sample consisted of peripheral blood. The rearrangement joins TRBV3-1 (or the pseudogene TRBV3-2) to TRBJ2-7; TRBD2 agrees at 11 bases. The sequence derives from an elderly woman with COVID-19, enrolled during active disease. The CDR3 nucleotides read TGTGCCAGCAGCCACTCCGGGACTAGCGGATTCTCCTACGAGCAGTACTTC. It is translated as CASSHSGTSGFSYEQYF.